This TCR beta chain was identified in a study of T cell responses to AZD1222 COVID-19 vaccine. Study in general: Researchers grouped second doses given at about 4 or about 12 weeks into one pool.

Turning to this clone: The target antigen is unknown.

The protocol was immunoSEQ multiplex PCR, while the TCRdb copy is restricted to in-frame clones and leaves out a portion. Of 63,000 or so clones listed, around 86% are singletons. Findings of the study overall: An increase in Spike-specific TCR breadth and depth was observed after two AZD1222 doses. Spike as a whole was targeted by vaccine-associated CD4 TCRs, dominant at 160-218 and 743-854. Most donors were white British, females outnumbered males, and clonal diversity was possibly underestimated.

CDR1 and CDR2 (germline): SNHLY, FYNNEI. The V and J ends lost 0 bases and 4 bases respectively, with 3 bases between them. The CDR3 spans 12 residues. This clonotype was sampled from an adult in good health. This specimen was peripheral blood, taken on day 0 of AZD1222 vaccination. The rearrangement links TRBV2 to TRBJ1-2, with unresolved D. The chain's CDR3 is CASSEARYGYTF. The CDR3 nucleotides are TGTGCCAGCAGTGAAGCGCGCTATGGCTACACCTTC.